This T cell receptor (beta chain) emerged from a study of patients and donors after allogeneic stem cell transplantation. Germline CDR1 KGHDR, CDR2 SFDVKD. V lost 3 bases and J lost 5, with 13 bases in between. This CDR3 contains 15 residues. This clonotype was seen more than once but under ten times. In TCRdb, the RT-PCR reads were re-called with MiXCR into one record per CDR3 protein. The data hold about 110,000 distinct CDR3 sequences, with less than 45% observed a single time. The clonotype comes from a human donor who was either an allogeneic HSCT recipient or a stem cell or donor lymphocyte infusion donor (not recorded which). It is not recorded whose cells these are; they may come from a transplant donor. This chain links TRBV24-1 with TRBJ1-5; tentatively, D is TRBD1 (5 bases). Sequencing was performed on blood, either unsorted or a sorted T cell fraction (not recorded which). In nucleotides, the CDR3 is TGTGCCACCAGTGATAGGCAGGGAGGAGATCAGCCCCAGCATTTT. Its protein is CATSDRQGGDQPQHF.